Presented here are 26 T cell receptor beta chains from one specimen sequenced in a study of blood T cells in healthy people across ages. Combining a sample-barcoded 5' primer with a J-beta primer mix, a second PCR ran for roughly 7 to 12 cycles. TCRdb called the 5' RACE reads again in MiXCR, with one record for every CDR3 protein. The repertoire consists of some 1.4 million distinct CDR3 sequences, with 40% to 50% occurring once and the leading ten covering approximately 7.9%. Sequences were obtained from blood. Receptors originate from a woman between 18 and 29 years old in good health.

This clonotype has ten or more counts. The V call is TRBV29-1, the J call TRBJ1-2, with 8 nucleotides matching TRBD1. V lost 6 bases and J lost 4; bases outside the gene matches: 4. Germline V gene lookup returns CDR1 SQVTM and CDR2 ANQGSEA. CDR3 length equals 12 residues. The DNA of the CDR3 is TGCAGCGTGGCAGGGGGCAGCTATGGCTACACCTTC. Its protein is CSVAGGSYGYTF.

This clonotype was seen a handful of times. V and J are TRBV7-9 and TRBJ2-1, with 10 bases aligning to TRBD2. CDR3 length: 16 amino acids. Germline loops: CDR1 SEHNR, CDR2 FQNEAQ (reference sequence). The V gene end was trimmed by 0 bases and the J gene end by 9 bases; junction bases not matched to a gene: 8. The CDR3 coding sequence is TGTGCCAGCAGCTTAGCATCTCTAGCGGGAGTTGGTGAGCAGTTCTTC. The encoded protein is CASSLASLAGVGEQFF. The full variable domain, its missing parts supplied by reference TRBV7-9 and TRBJ2-1, is DTGVSQNPRHKITKRGQNVTFRCDPISEHNRLYWYRQTLGQGPEFLTYFQNEAQLEKSRLLSDRFSAERPKGSFSTLEIQRTEQGDSAMYLCASSLASLAGVGEQFFGPGTRLTVL.

This clonotype was picked up a small number of times. This chain links TRBV20-1 with TRBJ2-6; 12 bases are a match to TRBD2. V gave up 0 bases and J gave up 4 bases; unmatched junction bases: 7. This CDR3 region has 18 residues. Germline V gene sequence: CDR1 DFQATT, CDR2 SNEGSKA (reference sequence). The CDR3 reads CSARDRTSGRSGANVLTF. DNA for the CDR3: TGCAGTGCTAGAGATCGAACTAGCGGGAGGTCGGGGGCCAACGTCCTGACTTTC.

The chain is built from TRBV7-2 and TRBJ2-5; D is perhaps TRBD2 (5 bases). This CDR3 is 13 amino acids long. The germline V gene has CDR1 SGHTA and CDR2 FQGNSA. V lost 5 bases and J 10 bases, leaving 17 bases between the germline ends. In nucleotides, the CDR3 is TGTGCCAGCAGCCCCCAGGTTGGCGGGCTCCAGTACTTC. Translated: CASSPQVGGLQYF.

This clonotype has more than one count but fewer than ten. V gene TRBV3-1 combines with J gene TRBJ2-5; 8 bases fit TRBD1. CDR1 and CDR2 (germline): LGHDT, YNNKEL (reference sequence). CDR3 length equals 15 residues. Trimming cost V 4 bases and J 5 bases; bases outside gene matches: 9. The CDR3 DNA is TGTGCCAGCAGCCCCGGACAGGGATTATGGGAGACCCAGTACTTC. It encodes CASSPGQGLWETQYF.

This clonotype turned up a few times. V usage is TRBV3-1 and J usage is TRBJ2-3; perhaps TRBD2 as D (6 bases). This CDR3 has 14 residues. The V end lost 4 bases, the J end lost 4 bases, and 12 bases lay between the germline ends. CDR1 is LGHDT, CDR2 YNNKEL, per germline (reference sequence). Written as DNA, the CDR3 is TGTGCCAGCAGCCGTCGTCGGGACTCAGATACGCAGTATTTT. It specifies CASSRRRDSDTQYF.

This chain joins TRBV28 and TRBJ1-2; D unclear. Germline V gene sequence: CDR1 MDHEN, CDR2 SYDVKM. Trimming shortened V by 3 bases and J by 3 bases, and 8 bases separated the two germline ends. This CDR3 is 13 amino acids long. CDR3 in DNA: TGTGCCAGCAGTTTGGGCAGGTACTATGGCTACACCTTC. Encoded protein: CASSLGRYYGYTF.

There are a few counts of this clonotype. The chain joins TRBV6-6 to TRBJ2-7; TRBD2 is a possible D gene (6 bases). The germline V and J ends were trimmed by 6 bases and 0 bases, with 15 bases remaining between them. The CDR3 is made up of 15 amino acids. Germline V CDR1 and CDR2: MNHNY, SVGAGI (reference sequence). The CDR3 protein is CASRRSSVVSYEQYF. CDR3 DNA sequence: TGTGCCAGCAGACGATCTAGCGTCGTCTCCTACGAGCAGTACTTC.

V and J are TRBV9 and TRBJ2-1; possible D gene TRBD1, 5 bases. TRBJ2-7 explains the end of the DNA better; the J call may be wrong. The CDR3 is 15 residues long. The V gene's germline CDR1 is SGDLS and CDR2 YYNGEE. DNA of the CDR3: TGTGCCAGCAGCGTAGACGCAGGGTCTTACAATGAGCAGTACTTC. Translated, it gives CASSVDAGSYNEQYF.

The chain has TRBV5-1 and TRBJ2-7; TRBD1 might be the D (6 bases). The germline gives CDR1 SGHRS, CDR2 YFSETQ. CDR3 length equals 15 residues. V lost 0 bases and J 7 bases, leaving 17 bases between the germline ends. The CDR3 bases are TGCGCCAGCAGCTTGGATTCTTACAGGGAATTTGAGCAGTACTTC. Translating gives CASSLDSYREFEQYF. Complete variable domain (other parts from reference TRBV5-1 and TRBJ2-7): KAGVTQTPRYLIKTRGQQVTLSCSPISGHRSVSWYQQTPGQGLQFLFEYFSETQRNKGNFPGRFSGRQFSNSRSEMNVSTLELGDSALYLCASSLDSYREFEQYFGPGTRLTVT.

This clonotype was seen a handful of times. The chain combines TRBV20-1 with TRBJ1-2, with D possibly being TRBD1 (5 bases). CDR1 and CDR2 from the germline V gene are DFQATT and SNEGSKA (reference sequence). V shed 7 bases and J shed 8 bases, with 14 bases lying between them. The CDR3 covers 11 residues. CDR3 residues: CSVGTMGGYTF. In DNA, the CDR3 is TGCAGTGTAGGGACTATGGGGGGCTACACCTTC.

The chain employs TRBV24-1 and TRBJ2-1; the D gene is possibly TRBD2 (6 bases). Germline V gives CDR1 KGHDR, CDR2 SFDVKD. The CDR3 is 17 amino acids. Trimming removed 4 bases at V and 8 bases at J, with 23 bases between. The CDR3 loop is CATSESTGTFDLDEQFF. The CDR3 bases are TGTGCCACCAGTGAGTCAACCGGGACTTTCGACCTCGATGAGCAGTTCTTC.

Notes on this clonotype: This may stem from a read error, because a much larger clone lies one nucleotide away. The J gene is TRBJ2-5, the V gene TRBV20-1, with D perhaps TRBD1 (6 bases). The last part of the DNA fits TRBJ2-1 better; the J call may be wrong. Germline-derived CDR1 and CDR2 are DFQATT and SNEGSKA (reference sequence). CDR3 length: 13 residues. CDR3 amino acids: CSAGTGIQETQFF. CDR3 coding DNA: TGCAGTGCTGGTACAGGGATCCAAGAGACCCAGTTCTTC.

This clonotype turned up a few times. The V call is TRBV29-1, the J call TRBJ1-2; weak D call: TRBD1 (5 bases). Germline V lookup: CDR1 SQVTM, CDR2 ANQGSEA. CDR3 length: 12 residues. The ends were cut back, 5 bases at V and 1 base at J, with 8 bases in the middle. The CDR3 DNA reads TGCAGCGTTTTGACAGATAACTATGGCTACACCTTC. Translating gives CSVLTDNYGYTF.

V usage is TRBV4-2 and J usage is TRBJ2-5, with D possibly TRBD2 on 6 matching bases. The CDR3 is made up of 17 amino acids. The germline CDR1 and CDR2 sequences are LGHNA and YNFKEQ. Trimming cost V 3 bases and J 0 bases, with 17 bases left between them. CDR3 coding DNA: TGTGCCAGCAGCCACAACCCCCCGCGGGAATACCAAGAGACCCAGTACTTC. Its translation: CASSHNPPREYQETQYF.

The V gene is TRBV11-2, the J gene TRBJ2-3, with 7 nucleotides matching TRBD2. Germline CDR1 and CDR2: SGHAT and FQNNGV. The CDR3 totals 16 residues. V was pared by 1 base and J by 3 bases, with 7 bases of the junction left unmatched. The CDR3 nucleotides read TGTGCCAGCAGCTTAGGACAATACGGGAGGACAGATACGCAGTATTTT. This translates into CASSLGQYGRTDTQYF.

This chain joins TRBV7-9 and TRBJ2-1; 7 bases map to TRBD2. The end of the DNA fits TRBJ2-7 better, so the J call may be wrong. Germline CDR1 reads SEHNR; CDR2 reads FQNEAQ (reference sequence). The CDR3 has 16 residues. CDR3 nucleotide sequence: TGTGCCAGCAGCTTAGGACAGACTAGCTCCTACAATGAGCAGTACTTC. Protein sequence: CASSLGQTSSYNEQYF.

This clonotype was detected only once. The chain has TRBV14 and TRBJ2-7; 8 bases map to TRBD1. Germline V CDR1 and CDR2: SGHDN, FVKESK. CDR3 length: 17 amino acids. J was trimmed by 3 bases and V by 0 bases; bases with no gene match: 10. The CDR3 sequence: CASSQDLMAGGDYEQYF. In DNA, the CDR3 is TGTGCCAGCAGCCAAGATTTAATGGCAGGGGGCGACTACGAGCAGTACTTC.

This sequence joins TRBV3-1 and TRBJ2-1, with D perhaps TRBD2 (6 bases). The germline CDR1 and CDR2 sequences are LGHDT and YNNKEL (reference sequence). The V gene lost 1 base and the J gene lost 7 bases, with 11 bases spanning the gap. CDR3 length: 14 residues. The CDR3 region is CASSQGLVANEQFF. CDR3 coding DNA: TGTGCCAGCAGCCAAGGACTAGTTGCGAATGAGCAGTTCTTC.

This clonotype was found a few times. This chain connects TRBV12-3 or TRBV12-4 to TRBJ1-4; D is uncertain. This CDR3 has 13 residues. V lost 7 bases to trimming and J lost 5 bases, with 11 bases between them. In nucleotides, the CDR3 is TGTGCCAGCACACCGGGCGGGAATGAAAAACTGTTTTTT. Protein: CASTPGGNEKLFF.

Points on this clonotype: Possible read error: a much larger clone is one base away. The gene calls are TRBV7-8 and TRBJ2-3; unclear D gene. CDR1 and CDR2 (germline): SGHVS, FQNEAQ. The CDR3 has 12 amino acids. The ends were cut back, 1 base at V and 6 bases at J, with 5 bases in the middle. The CDR3 bases are TGTGCCAGCAGCTTAGTCTGGGATACGCAGTATTTT. As protein: CASSLVWDTQYF.

This clonotype was detected a few times. The V gene is TRBV6-2 or TRBV6-3, the J gene TRBJ2-5; 7 nucleotides match TRBD2. CDR1 and CDR2 from the germline V gene are MNHEY and SVGEGT. This CDR3 is 14 amino acids long. V shed 6 bases, J shed 1 base, and the junction held 5 bases outside the gene matches. CDR3 DNA: TGTGCCAGCAGCCCGGGGGGACCCCAAGAGACCCAGTACTTC. Translation: CASSPGGPQETQYF.

This clonotype turned up a few times. The rearrangement joins TRBV10-2 to TRBJ2-3; 14 positions agree with TRBD2. CDR1 and CDR2 from the germline V gene are WSHSY and SAAADI. Losses at the gene ends were 6 bases for V and 1 base for J; bases not matched to a gene: 9. The CDR3 contains 18 residues. The CDR3 DNA sequence: TGCGCCAGCAGGGTCGGGACTAGCGGGAGAGGGGGCACAGATACGCAGTATTTT. Translation: CASRVGTSGRGGTDTQYF.

This sequence joins TRBV20-1 and TRBJ2-7, with a possible D match to TRBD2 (6 bases). The CDR3 has 13 residues. The germline V and J ends were trimmed by 4 bases and 6 bases, with 16 bases remaining between them. Germline-derived CDR1 and CDR2 are DFQATT and SNEGSKA (reference sequence). The CDR3 coding sequence is TGCAGTGCTAACCAGGTGTGGGGAGGCGAGCAGTACTTC. Its protein product is CSANQVWGGEQYF.

This chain uses TRBV12-3 or TRBV12-4 with TRBJ1-4; 8 bases line up with TRBD1. Losses at the gene ends were 3 bases for V and 8 bases for J; bases not matched to a gene: 11. This CDR3 region has 16 residues. The CDR3 is CASSFPDRADGEKLFF. The DNA for the CDR3 is TGTGCCAGCAGTTTCCCGGACAGGGCGGATGGAGAAAAACTGTTTTTT.

The J gene is TRBJ2-1, the V gene TRBV12-3 or TRBV12-4; 10 bases line up with TRBD2. V lost 2 bases to trimming and J lost 12 bases; unmatched junction nucleotides: 7. The CDR3 has 14 residues. DNA of the CDR3: TGTGCCAGCAGTTTAAAGCGGGAGGGCGCGGGGCAGTTCTTC. It yields the protein CASSLKREGAGQFF.